Listed below are T cell receptor beta chains from one sample, sequenced in a study of blood T cell repertoires in COVID-19. Only in-frame clones appear in the TCRdb table, and some are missing; sequencing was by immunoSEQ multiplex PCR. The repertoire consists of under 130,000 clones, with less than 90% occurring once and the leading ten covering around 4.1%. Sequencing input: peripheral blood. These TCRs come from a man between 50 and 59 years old with acute or convalescent COVID-19. Both conserved end residues are part of each CDR3. A D gene is named only where the DNA matches it firmly. A clone size is listed for some rows: how often the clone was seen (once, few, many), or a class if it is expanded.

D gene,J gene,clone size,V gene,CDR3 DNA,CDR3 protein
TRBD1,TRBJ1-3,NA,TRBV6-5,TGTGCCAGCAGTTACGGACAGGAGATTGGAAACACCATATATTTT,CASSYGQEIGNTIYF
NA,TRBJ1-6,once,TRBV6-5,TGTGCCAGCGCAGGGGAATCCCGACCTTCACCCCTCCACTTT,CASAGESRPSPLHF
NA,TRBJ1-3,NA,TRBV9,TGTGCCAGCAGCGTAGACGGGAGCTCTGGAAACACCATATATTTT,CASSVDGSSGNTIYF
NA,TRBJ2-5,NA,TRBV12-3/TRBV12-4,TGTGCCAGCAGACCCTGGACATTAGAGACCCAGTACTTC,CASRPWTLETQYF
TRBD2,TRBJ2-7,NA,TRBV6-6,TGTGCCAGCGGTGGACTAGCGGGGGGGGACTACGAGCAGTACTTC,CASGGLAGGDYEQYF
NA,TRBJ2-6,NA,TRBV6-5,TGTGCCAGCAGGGCAGGGAAGATTGGGGCCAACGTCCTGACTTTC,CASRAGKIGANVLTF
NA,TRBJ2-3,NA,TRBV7-3,TGTGCCAGCAGCTTATTCGGGAGCCTCGCCGCAGATACGCAGTATTTT,CASSLFGSLAADTQYF
NA,TRBJ1-5,NA,TRBV15,TGTGCCACCAGCAGCCAGACATCTCAGCCCCAGCATTTT,CATSSQTSQPQHF
TRBD2,TRBJ2-1,NA,TRBV11-3,TGTGCCAGCAGCTCGCCGGGACTAGCGGGAGGAAATGAGCAGTTCTTC,CASSSPGLAGGNEQFF
NA,TRBJ2-5,NA,TRBV4-2,TGTGCCAGCAGCTATGGCGGGGAGACCCAGTACTTC,CASSYGGETQYF
TRBD1,TRBJ1-2,NA,TRBV5-4,TGTGCCAGCAGCTCATCCGGGACAGGGATATTCTATGGCTACACCTTC,CASSSSGTGIFYGYTF
TRBD1,TRBJ2-1,NA,TRBV28,TGTGCCAGCAGACCCACGGGACAGAATTACAATGAGCAGTTCTTC,CASRPTGQNYNEQFF
NA,TRBJ1-2,NA,TRBV30,TGTGCCTGGAGTGTACTTCGGGTGGAGGGCTACACCTTC,CAWSVLRVEGYTF
TRBD1,TRBJ1-5,NA,TRBV19,TGTGCCAGTAGACAGGGGATCGGCAATCAGCCCCAGCATTTT,CASRQGIGNQPQHF
TRBD1,TRBJ2-2,NA,TRBV6-5,TGTGCCAGCAGTCTTCAGGGGGCGCACACCGGGGAGCTGTTTTTT,CASSLQGAHTGELFF
NA,TRBJ1-1,NA,TRBV9,TGTGCCAGCAGCGTAACAGGGATAAACACTGAAGCTTTCTTT,CASSVTGINTEAFF
NA,TRBJ2-5,NA,TRBV7-3,TGTGCCAGCAGCTTAGTCCGCCAAGAGACCCAGTACTTC,CASSLVRQETQYF
TRBD2,TRBJ2-3,NA,TRBV7-8,TGTGCCAGCACCTTAGCGGGGCCCACAGATACGCAGTATTTT,CASTLAGPTDTQYF
NA,TRBJ1-4,NA,TRBV7-3,TGTGCCAGCAGCTTACTGGTAAGGGGCAGGGCAGGGTTTTTT,CASSLLVRGRAGFF
NA,TRBJ1-5,once,TRBV2,TGTGCCAGCAGTTCACAGGTTAGTGGCAATCAGCCCCAGCATTTT,CASSSQVSGNQPQHF
NA,TRBJ2-5,few,TRBV9,TGTGCCAGCAGCCCGCGGGGAGAGACCCAGTACTTC,CASSPRGETQYF
NA,TRBJ1-2,NA,TRBV2,TGTGCCAGCAGAAACAATACGGGACTCGCCTATGGCTACACCTTC,CASRNNTGLAYGYTF
NA,TRBJ1-4,NA,TRBV2,TGTGCCAGCAAACCGACAGGCGTCGGCGAAAAACTGTTTTTT,CASKPTGVGEKLFF
TRBD1,TRBJ1-4,NA,TRBV15,TGTGCCACCAGCATAAACAGGGGCGACAATGAAAAACTGTTTTTT,CATSINRGDNEKLFF
NA,TRBJ1-1,NA,TRBV12-2,TGTGCAAGTCGCCCGCACAGGGCCCCGCGGAGTACTGAAGCTTTCTTT,CASRPHRAPRSTEAFF
NA,TRBJ2-1,NA,TRBV7-2,TGTGCCAGCACCAACTACAATGAGCAGTTCTTC,CASTNYNEQFF
TRBD2,TRBJ2-1,NA,TRBV6-5,TGTGCCAGCAGTTACTCGAGTAGCGGGCTAAACAATGAGCAGTTCTTC,CASSYSSSGLNNEQFF
NA,TRBJ2-2,NA,TRBV9,TGTGCCAGCAGCGTAGTTCCCTTGTCCACCGGGGAGCTGTTTTTT,CASSVVPLSTGELFF
TRBD2,TRBJ2-1,NA,TRBV7-3,TGTGCCAGCAGCATCCAAGCGGGAGTTGGGAATGAGCAGTTCTTC,CASSIQAGVGNEQFF
TRBD1,TRBJ2-7,NA,TRBV25-1,TGTGCCAGCAGCATGACAGGGAAGGCCTACGAGCAGTACTTC,CASSMTGKAYEQYF
TRBD1,TRBJ2-5,NA,TRBV13,TGTGCCAGCAGCCAAACAGGGGCCCCCCCTCAAGAGACCCAGTACTTC,CASSQTGAPPQETQYF
NA,TRBJ1-1,NA,TRBV7-2,TGTGCCAGCAGCTTGGGCACCAGGAACACTGAAGCTTTCTTT,CASSLGTRNTEAFF
TRBD1,TRBJ2-2,NA,TRBV7-3,TGTGCCAGCCGGGACAGGGGTGGCACCGGGGAGCTGTTTTTT,CASRDRGGTGELFF
NA,TRBJ1-2,NA,TRBV6-5,TGTGCCAGCAGTAGGGGCGGGACTTATGGCTACACCTTC,CASSRGGTYGYTF
TRBD1,TRBJ2-7,NA,TRBV11-2,TGTGCCAGCAGCTCCTCGGACAGGGGGCTTTACGAGCAGTACTTC,CASSSSDRGLYEQYF
TRBD2,TRBJ2-5,NA,TRBV7-3,TGTGCCAGCAGCTCCCTAGCGGGAGGGCCTGAGACCCAGTACTTC,CASSSLAGGPETQYF
NA,TRBJ1-1,few,TRBV11-3,TGTGCCAGCAGCCGGGGACTCCGGGGGGTAGCTTTCTTT,CASSRGLRGVAFF
NA,TRBJ1-2,once,TRBV3-1/TRBV3-2,TGTGCCAGCAGCCAAGATCGCCAGAACTATGGCTACACCTTC,CASSQDRQNYGYTF
TRBD1,TRBJ2-5,NA,TRBV18,TGTGCCAGCTCAGGATGGGGACAGGCCCAAGAGACCCAGTACTTC,CASSGWGQAQETQYF
TRBD2,TRBJ2-2,NA,TRBV2,TGTGCCAGCAGTTGGGATGGCGGGAGCACCGGGGAGCTGTTTTTT,CASSWDGGSTGELFF
TRBD2,TRBJ2-7,once,TRBV3-1/TRBV3-2,TGTGCCAGCAGCCCCGAAACGGGAGGACCCTACGAGCAGTACTTC,CASSPETGGPYEQYF
NA,TRBJ2-5,NA,TRBV30,TGTGCCTGGAGTGGTGGGGGGGCCGGGACCCAGTACTTC,CAWSGGGAGTQYF